Below, one TCR beta chain is given with its context. This sample is part of a study of control samples from healthy donors and cancer patients. The CDR3 length is 14 residues. With 4 bases removed from V and 8 bases from J, the gap between germline ends came to 15 bases. Germline V lookup: CDR1 SGHTS, CDR2 YDEGEE. This table comes from immunoSEQ multiplex PCR, and its TCRdb copy is limited to in-frame clones, with some not included. This sample has hundreds of thousands of clones; 75% to 95% occur once, and the top ten carry 5.5% to 8%. The sequence was obtained from a man aged 35-49 years with head and neck cancer. The specimen sequenced was PBMCs. This sequence joins TRBV5-8 and TRBJ1-4, with D possibly being TRBD1 (5 bases). Here the CDR3 DNA reads TGTGCCAGCAGCCGTGGCGGGGGACGGGAAAAACTGTTTTTT. Amino acid sequence: CASSRGGGREKLFF. Drawing the rest from reference TRBV5-8 and TRBJ1-4, the complete variable domain is EAGVTQSPTHLIKTRGQQATLRCSPISGHTSVYWYQQALGLGLQFLLWYDEGEERNRGNFPPRFSGRQFPNYSSELNVNALELEDSALYLCASSRGGGREKLFFGSGTQLSVL.